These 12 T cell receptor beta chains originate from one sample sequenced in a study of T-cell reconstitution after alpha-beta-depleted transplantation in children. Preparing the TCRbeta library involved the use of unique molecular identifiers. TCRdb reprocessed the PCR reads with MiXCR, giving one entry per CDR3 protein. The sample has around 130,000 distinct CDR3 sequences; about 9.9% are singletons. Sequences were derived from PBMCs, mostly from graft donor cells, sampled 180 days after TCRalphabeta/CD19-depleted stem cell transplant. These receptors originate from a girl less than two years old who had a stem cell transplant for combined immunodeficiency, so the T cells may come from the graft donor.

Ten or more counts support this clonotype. CDR3 protein: CSARGGFVRGYEQYF. The CDR3 nucleotides are TGCAGTGCTAGAGGTGGATTCGTGAGGGGCTACGAGCAGTACTTC. This chain connects TRBV20-1 to TRBJ2-7; the D call may be TRBD1 or TRBD2 (5 bases each). The V gene's germline CDR1 is DFQATT and CDR2 SNEGSKA (reference sequence). The V gene lost 1 base and the J gene lost 3 bases, with 16 bases spanning the gap. The CDR3 has 15 residues.

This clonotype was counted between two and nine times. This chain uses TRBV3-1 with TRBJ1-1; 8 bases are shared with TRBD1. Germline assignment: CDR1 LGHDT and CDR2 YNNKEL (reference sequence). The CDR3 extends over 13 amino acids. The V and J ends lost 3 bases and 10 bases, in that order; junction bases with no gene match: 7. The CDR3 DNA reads TGTGCCAGCAGCCAGGGCCGCGGACAGGGAGCTTTCTTT. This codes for CASSQGRGQGAFF.

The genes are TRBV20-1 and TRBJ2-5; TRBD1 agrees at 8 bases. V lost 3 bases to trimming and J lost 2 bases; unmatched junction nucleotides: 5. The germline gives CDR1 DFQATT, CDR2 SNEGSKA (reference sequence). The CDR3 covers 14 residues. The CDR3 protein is CSASRTGFQETQYF. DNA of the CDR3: TGCAGTGCTAGCCGGACAGGGTTTCAAGAGACCCAGTACTTC.

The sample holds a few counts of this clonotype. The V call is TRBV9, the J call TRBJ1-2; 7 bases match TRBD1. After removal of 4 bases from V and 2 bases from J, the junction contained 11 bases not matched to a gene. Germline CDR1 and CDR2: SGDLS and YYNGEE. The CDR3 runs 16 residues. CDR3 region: CASSPSLTGVNYGYTF. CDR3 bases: TGTGCCAGCAGCCCTTCACTCACAGGGGTGAACTATGGCTACACCTTC.

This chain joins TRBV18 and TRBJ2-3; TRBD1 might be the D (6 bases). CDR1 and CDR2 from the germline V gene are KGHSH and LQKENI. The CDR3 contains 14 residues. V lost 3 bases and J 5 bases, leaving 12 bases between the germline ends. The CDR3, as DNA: TGTGCCAGCTCACCCTACAGGGCTGGAGATACGCAGTATTTT. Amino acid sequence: CASSPYRAGDTQYF. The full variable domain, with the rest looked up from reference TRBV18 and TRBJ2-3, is NAGVMQNPRHLVRRRGQEARLRCSPMKGHSHVYWYRQLPEEGLKFMVYLQKENIIDESGMPKERFSAEFPKEGPSILRIQQVVRGDSAAYFCASSPYRAGDTQYFGPGTRLTVL.

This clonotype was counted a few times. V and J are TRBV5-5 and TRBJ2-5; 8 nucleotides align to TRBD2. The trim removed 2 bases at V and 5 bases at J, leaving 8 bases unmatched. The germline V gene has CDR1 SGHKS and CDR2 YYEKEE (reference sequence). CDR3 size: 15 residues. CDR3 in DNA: TGTGCCAGCAGCTTCCGGGGGGGGCTACGGGAGACCCAGTACTTC. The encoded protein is CASSFRGGLRETQYF.

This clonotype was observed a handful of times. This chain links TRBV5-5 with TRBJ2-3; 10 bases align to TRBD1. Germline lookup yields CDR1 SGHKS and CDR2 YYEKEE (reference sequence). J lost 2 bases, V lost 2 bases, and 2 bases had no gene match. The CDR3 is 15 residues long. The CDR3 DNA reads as TGTGCCAGCAGCTTAGGGACAGGGGACACAGATACGCAGTATTTT. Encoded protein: CASSLGTGDTDTQYF.

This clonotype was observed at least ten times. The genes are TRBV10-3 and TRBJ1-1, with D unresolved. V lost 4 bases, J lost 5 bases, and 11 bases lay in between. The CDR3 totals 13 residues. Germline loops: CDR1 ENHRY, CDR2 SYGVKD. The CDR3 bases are TGTGCCATCAGTGCGGCAGGTAGGACTGAAGCTTTCTTT. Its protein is CAISAAGRTEAFF.

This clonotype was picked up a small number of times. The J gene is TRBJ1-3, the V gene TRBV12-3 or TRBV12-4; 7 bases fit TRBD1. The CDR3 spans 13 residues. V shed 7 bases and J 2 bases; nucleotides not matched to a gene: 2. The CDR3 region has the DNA TGTGCCAGCAACAGGGGTGCTGGAAACACCATATATTTT. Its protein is CASNRGAGNTIYF.

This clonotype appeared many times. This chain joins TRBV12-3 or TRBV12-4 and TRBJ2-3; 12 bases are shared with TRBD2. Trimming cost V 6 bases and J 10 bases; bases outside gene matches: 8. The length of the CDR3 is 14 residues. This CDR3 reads CASSRLAGAVAQYF. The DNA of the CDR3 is TGTGCCAGCAGCAGACTAGCGGGAGCGGTTGCGCAGTATTTT.

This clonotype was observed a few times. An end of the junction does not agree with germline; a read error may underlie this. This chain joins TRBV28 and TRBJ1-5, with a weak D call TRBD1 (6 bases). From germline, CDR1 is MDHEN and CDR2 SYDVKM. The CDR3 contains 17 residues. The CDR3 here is CASISRSRGIDNQPRHF. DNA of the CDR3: TGTGCCAGCATTTCACGATCCAGGGGCATCGACAATCAGCCCCGGCATTTT.

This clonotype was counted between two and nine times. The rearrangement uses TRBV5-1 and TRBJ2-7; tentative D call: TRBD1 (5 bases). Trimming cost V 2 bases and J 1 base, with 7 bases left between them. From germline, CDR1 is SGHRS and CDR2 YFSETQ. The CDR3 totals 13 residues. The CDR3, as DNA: TGCGCCAGCAGCTTCCAGGGTTCCTACGAGCAGTACTTC. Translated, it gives CASSFQGSYEQYF.